This T cell receptor beta chain was sequenced during a study of regulatory T cells in long-lasting Graves disease. Study results and caveats: Whereas new patients shared roughly 910 public clonotypes, persistent patients shared more, at under 3,500. Limited sample numbers may have lowered accuracy.

Researchers made TCR beta libraries by using iRepertoire HTBI primers and running Arm-PCR on CDR3 regions. Original processing notes: Across samples, over 55 TRBV and about 13 TRBJ segments were found. In TCRdb, the multiplex PCR reads were re-called with MiXCR into one record per CDR3 protein. The V and J calls shown here were made by TCRdb, not taken from the authors' results. The sample holds roughly 400,000 distinct CDR3 sequences, around 23% seen once. This clonotype came up many times. The antigen remains unidentified. The CDR3 length is 15 residues. Germline V gene data show CDR1 as MDHEN and CDR2 as SYDVKM. V was clipped by 6 bases and J by 4 bases; unmatched bases: 11. Time point defined: persistent/refractory GD, antithyroid drugs over 5 years with positive TRAb. PBMCs were the source of the RNA used for TCR sequencing.

The chain is built from TRBV28 and TRBJ2-7, with TRBD2 identical over 8 bases. Here the sequenced sample was peripheral blood mononuclear cells (PBMCs), taken when the disease was refractory, from a patient treated with antithyroid drugs. The clonotype comes from a female donor with Graves disease. This CDR3 reads CASRPSGSLLYEQYF. CDR3 nucleotide sequence: TGTGCCAGCAGGCCCAGCGGGAGTCTCCTTTACGAGCAGTACTTC. The whole variable domain, filled in from reference TRBV28 and TRBJ2-7, reads DVKVTQSSRYLVKRTGEKVFLECVQDMDHENMFWYRQDPGLGLRLIYFSYDVKMKEKGDIPEGYSVSREKKERFSLILESASTNQTSMYLCASRPSGSLLYEQYFGPGTRLTVT.